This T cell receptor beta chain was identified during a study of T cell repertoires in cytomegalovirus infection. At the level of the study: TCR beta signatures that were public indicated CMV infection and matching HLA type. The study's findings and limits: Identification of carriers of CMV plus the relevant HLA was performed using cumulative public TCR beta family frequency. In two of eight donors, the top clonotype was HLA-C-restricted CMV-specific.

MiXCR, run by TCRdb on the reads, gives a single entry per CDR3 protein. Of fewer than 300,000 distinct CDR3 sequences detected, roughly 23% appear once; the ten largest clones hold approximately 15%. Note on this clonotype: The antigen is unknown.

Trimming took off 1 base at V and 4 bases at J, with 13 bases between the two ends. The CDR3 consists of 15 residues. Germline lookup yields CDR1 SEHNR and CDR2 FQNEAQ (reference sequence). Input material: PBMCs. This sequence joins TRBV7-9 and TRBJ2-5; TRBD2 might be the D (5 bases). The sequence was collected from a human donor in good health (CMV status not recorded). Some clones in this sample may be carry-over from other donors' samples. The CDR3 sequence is CASSLGGRAVETQYF. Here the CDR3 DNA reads TGTGCCAGCAGCTTAGGAGGGAGAGCGGTAGAGACCCAGTACTTC.